A single sample is the source of the 32 T cell receptor beta chains below, sequenced in a study of regulatory and conventional T cells in RAG deficiency (dated by TCRdb to the late 2010s). Preparation of the library involved the immunoSEQ multiplex PCR assay. This is the immuneACCESS table as TCRdb keeps it, with only in-frame sequences that have V and J called. A part of the clones is gone; compared with another copy, unresolved V genes explain less than half, and the rest is unexplained. Present in this sample are around 20,000 clones, 95% to 97% of which were seen just once. The ten largest clones represent 1.3% of the sample. Before genomic DNA extraction, conventional CD4+ T cells were isolated from blood as CD25-low CD127-high cells. These data are also associated with another study on regulatory T cells. The second study reports: In the multiplex PCR, 52 forward TRBV primers and 13 reverse TRBJ primers were used, and assay-based and computational corrections were applied for amplification bias.

The sample consisted of CD25- CD4+ T cells sorted from blood. These receptors were obtained from a human donor in good health.

This chain connects TRBV5-1 to TRBJ2-5; 8 bases line up with TRBD2. This CDR3 has 15 amino acids. V trimming: 0 bases; J trimming: 1 base; junction bases outside the gene matches: 2. Germline V CDR1 and CDR2: SGHRS, YFSETQ. CDR3 bases: TGCGCCAGCAGCTTGGGGCGGGGGGCCCAAGAGACCCAGTACTTC. Residues: CASSLGRGAQETQYF.

The gene calls are TRBV7-9 and TRBJ2-7, with TRBD2 matching over 13 bases. After removal of 4 bases from V and 3 bases from J, the junction contained 12 bases not matched to a gene. Germline CDR1 SEHNR, CDR2 FQNEAQ (reference sequence). This CDR3 contains 18 residues. CDR3 sequence (DNA): TGTGCCAGCAGCTCCTTGACTAGCGGGGGGCCCTCAAGCTACGAGCAGTACTTC. Residues: CASSSLTSGGPSSYEQYF.

V and J are TRBV9 and TRBJ1-3; D gene ambiguous. The V end lost 5 bases, the J end lost 0 bases, and 9 bases lay between the germline ends. CDR1 is SGDLS, CDR2 YYNGEE, per germline. The CDR3 totals 14 residues. The CDR3 region is CASSARDSGNTIYF. The CDR3 coding sequence is TGTGCCAGCAGTGCCCGGGACTCTGGAAACACCATATATTTT.

V is TRBV6-5 and J is TRBJ1-1; D unresolved. In germline, CDR1 is MNHEY, CDR2 SVGAGI. V was shortened by 0 bases and J by 1 base, with 12 bases between the two germline ends. The CDR3 loop spans 16 amino acids. Written as DNA, the CDR3 is TGTGCCAGCAGTTACTCGATCACCCGGGGGAACACTGAAGCTTTCTTT. This gives the protein CASSYSITRGNTEAFF.

This chain uses TRBV14 with TRBJ1-2; the D gene is possibly TRBD1 (5 bases). Germline loops: CDR1 SGHDN, CDR2 FVKESK. Trimming pared 8 bases from V and 7 bases from J, leaving 11 bases between. The CDR3 contains 11 residues. The CDR3 DNA reads as TGTGCCAGCGCAGGGTTTAGTGGCTACACCTTC. It is translated as CASAGFSGYTF. Variable domain in full (rest from reference TRBV14 and TRBJ1-2): EAGVTQFPSHSVIEKGQTVTLRCDPISGHDNLYWYRRVMGKEIKFLLHFVKESKQDESGMPNNRFLAERTGGTYSTLKVQPAELEDSGVYFCASAGFSGYTFGSGTRLTVV.

Here the CDR3 reads CASGLLRDNSPLHF. DNA of the CDR3: TGTGCCAGCGGCCTCCTCAGGGATAATTCACCCCTCCACTTT. This chain links TRBV6-6 with TRBJ1-6; TRBD1 might be the D (5 bases). This CDR3 is 14 amino acids long. Germline CDR1 reads MNHNY; CDR2 reads SVGAGI (reference sequence). With 8 bases removed from V and 5 bases from J, the gap between germline ends came to 13 bases.

This sequence joins TRBV6-4 and TRBJ1-1; D gene ambiguous. CDR3 length: 13 residues. The germline V gene has CDR1 MRHNA and CDR2 SNTAGT. V shed 6 bases and J shed 4 bases, with 12 bases lying between them. The CDR3 DNA sequence: TGTGCCAGCAGGCTTTCGGGTGGCACTGAAGCTTTCTTT. The encoded protein is CASRLSGGTEAFF.

J is TRBJ1-1 and V is TRBV6-6, with D maybe TRBD1 (6 bases). Germline lookup yields CDR1 MNHNY and CDR2 SVGAGI (reference sequence). V gave up 6 bases and J gave up 4 bases, with 15 bases separating them. There are 14 residues in the CDR3. The DNA for the CDR3 is TGTGCCAGCAGGTCACTACAGGGCGGCACTGAAGCTTTCTTT. This encodes CASRSLQGGTEAFF.

This clone was counted a single time. V usage is TRBV21-1 and J usage is TRBJ2-7; TRBD1 is taken as the D call from the table, unchecked against the DNA. TRBV21-1 is noted as a pseudogene. This CDR3 has 15 residues. CDR3 sequence reads: CASSMQGSLGYEQYF. The DNA for the CDR3 is TGTGCCAGCAGCATGCAGGGTTCTTTAGGCTACGAGCAGTACTTC.

The genes are TRBV2 and TRBJ2-7, with D possibly TRBD2 on 6 matching bases. This CDR3 region has 14 residues. The germline CDR1 and CDR2 sequences are SNHLY and FYNNEI. The ends were cut back, 10 bases at V and 0 bases at J, with 16 bases in the middle. The CDR3 DNA is TGTGCCATCGGGGACGGACTAAGCTCCTACGAGCAGTACTTC. Protein: CAIGDGLSSYEQYF.

The chain links TRBV5-1 to TRBJ2-3, with 9 bases matching TRBD2. With V trimmed by 0 bases and J by 4 bases, 3 bases remained unmatched. Germline V gene lookup returns CDR1 SGHRS and CDR2 YFSETQ. The CDR3 length is 15 residues. CDR3 bases: TGCGCCAGCAGCTTGGAAGCGGGGGGCGCAGATACGCAGTATTTT. It specifies CASSLEAGGADTQYF.

Worth noting for this clone: A read error may produce the germline difference seen at one junction end. The chain employs TRBV2 and TRBJ2-7; a weak D match, TRBD1 (6 bases). Germline V gene sequence: CDR1 SNHLY, CDR2 FYNNEI. The CDR3 extends over 12 amino acids. The CDR3 region is CASRAVNDRPFF. In DNA form, the CDR3 reads TGTGCCAGCAGGGCCGTTAACGACAGGCCCTTCTTC.

This clone was seen only once. The junction shows a germline mismatch at one end, possibly a read error. Other nucleotide sequences in the sample specify the same CDR3. The chain is built from TRBV19 and TRBJ1-6; D not resolved. The CDR3 is 16 residues long. Germline loops: CDR1 LNHDA, CDR2 SQIVND (reference sequence). The chain's CDR3 is CASSIWQAGYNSPLHF. The CDR3 DNA reads as TGTGCCAGTAGTATTTGGCAGGCTGGCTATAATTCCCCCCTCCACTTT.

The chain links TRBV28 to TRBJ1-1; 7 bases are a match to TRBD1. Germline values: CDR1 MDHEN, CDR2 SYDVKM. CDR3 length: 13 residues. Trimming removed 7 bases from V and 6 bases from J; junction bases left unmatched: 8. CDR3 sequence (DNA): TGTGCCAGCACCCGACAGGGTCCACCTGAAGCTTTCTTT. Encoded protein: CASTRQGPPEAFF.

The genes are TRBV9 and TRBJ1-2, with TRBD1 as a possible D gene (5 bases). The CDR3 contains 18 residues. Trimming pared 3 bases from V and 5 bases from J, leaving 26 bases between. Germline V gene lookup returns CDR1 SGDLS and CDR2 YYNGEE. Here the CDR3 DNA reads TGTGCCAGCAGCGGCAATAAGTGGACGGCAGGGACTATTTATGGCTACACCTTC. Its protein product is CASSGNKWTAGTIYGYTF.

V and J are TRBV30 and TRBJ2-7; TRBD2 agrees at 9 bases. Germline CDR1 and CDR2: GTSNPN and SVGIG (reference sequence). The CDR3 totals 12 residues. The J segment lost 4 bases and the V segment lost 8 bases, leaving 6 bases of the junction unmatched. CDR3 nucleotides: TGTGCCGGAGGACTAGCGTCGTACGAGCAGTACTTC. It is translated as CAGGLASYEQYF.

The chain is built from TRBV9 and TRBJ2-1, with D possibly TRBD1 on 7 matching bases. The CDR3 runs to 16 residues. CDR1 and CDR2 from the germline V gene are SGDLS and YYNGEE. V gave up 0 bases and J gave up 2 bases, with 12 bases separating them. The CDR3 reads CASSVVAGQTYNEQFF. DNA for the CDR3: TGTGCCAGCAGCGTAGTGGCGGGACAGACCTACAATGAGCAGTTCTTC.

CDR3 region: CASSLMSGYEQYF. CDR3 nucleotides: TGTGCCAGTAGTCTTATGAGTGGCTACGAGCAGTACTTC. The gene calls are TRBV19 and TRBJ2-7; D is undetermined. CDR3 length equals 13 residues. V was pared by 5 bases and J by 3 bases, with 11 bases between. The germline V gene has CDR1 LNHDA and CDR2 SQIVND (reference sequence).

The V gene is TRBV6-6, the J gene TRBJ1-5, with a possible D match to TRBD1 (6 bases). Between the trimmed V and J ends, which lost 6 bases and 1 base, there was a span of 13 bases. CDR1 is MNHNY, CDR2 SVGAGI, per germline (reference sequence). The CDR3 covers 15 residues. The DNA for the CDR3 is TGTGCCAGCAGAGCACAGGGTGGGAGCAATCAGCCCCAGCATTTT. It yields the protein CASRAQGGSNQPQHF.

J is TRBJ1-1 and V is TRBV6-1; D unclear. Germline values: CDR1 MNHNS, CDR2 SASEGT. This CDR3 spans 13 amino acids. With 5 bases removed from V and 3 bases from J, the gap between germline ends came to 10 bases. The CDR3 region has the DNA TGTGCCAGCAGTCCCCTCCGGGACACTGAAGCTTTCTTT. Residues: CASSPLRDTEAFF.

The chain has TRBV5-1 and TRBJ2-5, with 8 bases that match TRBD2. Losses at the gene ends were 0 bases for V and 5 bases for J; bases not matched to a gene: 6. This CDR3 is built from 15 residues. CDR1 SGHRS and CDR2 YFSETQ come from the germline V gene. Here the CDR3 DNA reads TGCGCCAGCAGCTTGGAGAGTAGCGGGGCCGAGACCCAGTACTTC. Its translation: CASSLESSGAETQYF.

The rearrangement links TRBV11-1 to TRBJ1-3, with 7 bases aligning to TRBD1. Germline values: CDR1 SGHAT, CDR2 FQDESV (reference sequence). V was pared by 5 bases and J by 4 bases, with 8 bases of the junction left unmatched. There are 15 residues in the CDR3. CDR3 protein: CASSKTGTAGNTIYF. The CDR3 bases are TGTGCCAGCAGCAAAACCGGGACAGCAGGAAACACCATATATTTT.

The chain links TRBV18 to TRBJ1-5; D is undetermined. Per germline, CDR1 KGHSH and CDR2 LQKENI. CDR3 length equals 16 residues. V dropped 3 bases and J dropped 1 base, with 13 bases sitting between them. The CDR3 DNA reads TGTGCCAGCTCACCGTACACCATAATGAGCAATCAGCCCCAGCATTTT. Translating gives CASSPYTIMSNQPQHF. Based on the CDR3 plus reference TRBV18 and TRBJ1-5, the full variable domain is NAGVMQNPRHLVRRRGQEARLRCSPMKGHSHVYWYRQLPEEGLKFMVYLQKENIIDESGMPKERFSAEFPKEGPSILRIQQVVRGDSAAYFCASSPYTIMSNQPQHFGDGTRLSIL.

The CDR3 is CASITRGNTEAFF. The CDR3 DNA is TGTGCCAGCATCACGCGGGGGAACACTGAAGCTTTCTTT. V and J are TRBV28 and TRBJ1-1; no clear D. The CDR3 consists of 13 residues. With 7 bases removed from V and 1 base from J, the gap between germline ends came to 10 bases. Germline CDR1 reads MDHEN; CDR2 reads SYDVKM.

This clone has only one observation. This chain links TRBV18 with TRBJ1-2, with D possibly matching TRBD1 (6 bases). The CDR3 runs 14 residues. V was clipped by 8 bases and J by 2 bases, with 15 bases between them. CDR1 and CDR2 (germline): KGHSH, LQKENI. The CDR3 is CASRGGQLNYGYTF. CDR3 sequence (DNA): TGTGCCAGCCGGGGGGGCCAGTTAAACTATGGCTACACCTTC. Full variable domain (remainder filled in from reference TRBV18 and TRBJ1-2): NAGVMQNPRHLVRRRGQEARLRCSPMKGHSHVYWYRQLPEEGLKFMVYLQKENIIDESGMPKERFSAEFPKEGPSILRIQQVVRGDSAAYFCASRGGQLNYGYTFGSGTRLTVV.

The rearrangement joins TRBV10-3 to TRBJ2-7; perhaps TRBD2 as D (5 bases). V was trimmed by 6 bases and J by 3 bases, leaving 18 bases between them. The CDR3 has 15 residues. Germline V CDR1 and CDR2: ENHRY, SYGVKD. The CDR3 DNA follows: TGTGCCATCAGCGACGTCCCCGGCGGGCTCTACGAGCAGTACTTC. Its protein product is CAISDVPGGLYEQYF.

The chain joins TRBV30 to TRBJ1-2; 7 nucleotides line up with TRBD1. Germline V gene data show CDR1 as GTSNPN and CDR2 as SVGIG (reference sequence). V lost 5 bases, J lost 8 bases, and 8 bases stayed unmatched. CDR3 length: 12 amino acids. The CDR3 sequence is CAWGTETGGYTF. CDR3 in DNA: TGTGCCTGGGGCACAGAGACAGGGGGCTACACCTTC.

This clone was seen only once. J is TRBJ2-5 and V is TRBV29-1; D unresolved. From germline, CDR1 is SQVTM and CDR2 ANQGSEA. The CDR3 covers 13 residues. Trimming pared 5 bases from V and 7 bases from J, leaving 17 bases between. CDR3 loop: CSVFHPGAWTQYF. The CDR3, as DNA: TGCAGCGTTTTTCACCCCGGAGCCTGGACCCAGTACTTC.

The rearrangement links TRBV4-1 to TRBJ1-5; D not certain. Germline V lookup: CDR1 MGHRA, CDR2 YSYEKL. This CDR3 has 14 residues. V lost 1 base, J lost 4 bases, and 8 bases lay in between. The CDR3 DNA reads TGCGCCAGCAGCCAAGTGAACGGTAATCAGCCCCAGCATTTT. The encoded protein is CASSQVNGNQPQHF.

V gene TRBV27 combines with J gene TRBJ2-7, with 9 bases lining up with TRBD2. V trimming: 7 bases; J trimming: 5 bases; junction bases outside the gene matches: 15. The germline gives CDR1 MNHEY, CDR2 SMNVEV (reference sequence). The CDR3 length is 16 residues. The CDR3 nucleotides read TGTGCCAGCATGGTTGCGGGACTAGCCCCTTTAAACGAGCAGTACTTC. It translates to CASMVAGLAPLNEQYF.

V is TRBV11-2 and J is TRBJ1-1; the D gene is possibly TRBD1 (6 bases). Germline CDR1 and CDR2: SGHAT and FQNNGV. V was clipped by 6 bases and J by 4 bases, with 15 bases between them. This CDR3 contains 14 residues. The CDR3 loop is CASRPSGVGTEAFF. The CDR3 DNA sequence: TGTGCCAGCAGGCCGTCAGGGGTTGGCACTGAAGCTTTCTTT.

The genes are TRBV4-1 and TRBJ1-5; 9 bases fit TRBD1. The germline gives CDR1 MGHRA, CDR2 YSYEKL. Losses at the gene ends were 4 bases for V and 5 bases for J; bases not matched to a gene: 6. The CDR3 is 15 amino acids. The CDR3 region is CASSLGQGFDQPQHF. In nucleotides, the CDR3 is TGCGCCAGCAGCCTAGGACAGGGGTTCGATCAGCCCCAGCATTTT.